The 15 T cell receptor beta chains presented below share a single source sample, sequenced in a study of beta chain features in type 1 diabetes. Expressed TCRB transcripts were sequenced after all isolated RNA was converted to cDNA. TCRdb keeps only in-frame clones here, not all; method: immunoSEQ multiplex PCR. This sample has about 360,000 clones; approximately 12% occur once, and the top ten carry roughly 0.015%. The specimen was naive CD4+ T cells from blood. Receptors were obtained from a young man in good health.

This clone was seen repeatedly, ten times or more. This specimen includes other DNA sequences encoding the same CDR3. CDR3 region: CASSPTGYEQYF. The CDR3 DNA follows: TGTGCCAGCAGCCCGACTGGGTACGAGCAGTACTTC. The chain uses TRBV7-9 and TRBJ2-7; D ambiguous. There are 12 residues in the CDR3. Trimming pared 5 bases from V and 4 bases from J, leaving 9 bases between. CDR1 and CDR2 from the germline V gene are SEHNR and FQNEAQ (reference sequence). Based on the CDR3 plus reference TRBV7-9 and TRBJ2-7, the full variable domain is DTGVSQNPRHKITKRGQNVTFRCDPISEHNRLYWYRQTLGQGPEFLTYFQNEAQLEKSRLLSDRFSAERPKGSFSTLEIQRTEQGDSAMYLCASSPTGYEQYFGPGTRLTVT.

V gene TRBV7-9 combines with J gene TRBJ2-7, with 7 bases matching TRBD2. CDR1 is SEHNR and CDR2 is FQNEAQ in the germline V gene (reference sequence). The V segment lost 3 bases and the J segment 3 bases; nucleotides outside the gene matches: 5. CDR3 size: 14 residues. The CDR3 nucleotides read TGTGCCAGCAGCTTGCAGGGAGGGGTCTACGAGCAGTACTTC. This gives the protein CASSLQGGVYEQYF.

The chain uses TRBV4-3 and TRBJ2-7; 8 bases agree with TRBD2. The CDR3 length is 18 residues. Trimming removed 0 bases from V and 3 bases from J; junction bases left unmatched: 13. Per germline, CDR1 LGHNA and CDR2 YSLEER. The CDR3, as DNA: TGCGCCAGCAGCCAAGACTGGTCGGGGCGGGGGGTCCACTACGAGCAGTACTTC. As protein: CASSQDWSGRGVHYEQYF.

In this sample, this clone turned up a few times. J is TRBJ1-2 and V is TRBV7-6; tentatively, D is TRBD1 (5 bases). V was trimmed by 5 bases and J by 5 bases, leaving 12 bases between them. The CDR3 totals 13 residues. Germline V gene data show CDR1 as SGHVS and CDR2 as FNYEAQ. The CDR3 DNA sequence: TGTGCCAGCAGCCCCAGGGTTGGTTATGGCTACACCTTC. Protein sequence: CASSPRVGYGYTF.

This chain links TRBV4-3 with TRBJ2-3; 8 positions agree with TRBD1. The germline gives CDR1 LGHNA, CDR2 YSLEER. This CDR3 contains 15 residues. V lost 1 base to trimming and J lost 2 bases; unmatched junction nucleotides: 2. The CDR3 DNA reads TGCGCCAGCAGCCAAGGGCAGGGGGCCACAGATACGCAGTATTTT. Translated, it gives CASSQGQGATDTQYF.

This clone was seen a handful of times. This chain joins TRBV9 and TRBJ2-1; 8 bases are shared with TRBD1. CDR3 size: 16 residues. Losses at the gene ends were 3 bases for V and 2 bases for J; bases not matched to a gene: 7. Germline-derived CDR1 and CDR2 are SGDLS and YYNGEE. The CDR3 DNA reads as TGTGCCAGCAGCGCTTACCAGGGGGCAGCCTACAATGAGCAGTTCTTC. Translating gives CASSAYQGAAYNEQFF.

This clone occurred a few times. The V and J genes are TRBV7-2 and TRBJ1-4, with D perhaps matching TRBD1 (6 bases). Per the germline V gene, CDR1 is SGHTA and CDR2 is FQGNSA. Trimming removed 1 base from V and 8 bases from J, with 14 bases in between. The CDR3 extends over 15 amino acids. The chain's CDR3 is CASSLGQASGEKLFF. CDR3 nucleotides: TGTGCCAGCAGCTTAGGACAGGCCTCGGGGGAAAAACTGTTTTTT.

This clone has a handful of counts. The chain carries TRBV14 and TRBJ2-1, with 9 bases aligning to TRBD2. Germline lookup yields CDR1 SGHDN and CDR2 FVKESK. The CDR3 covers 17 residues. The V and J ends lost 4 bases and 3 bases, in that order; junction bases with no gene match: 10. The DNA of the CDR3 is TGTGCCAGCAGCCTCCCTATCCGGACTAGCGTCTACAATGAGCAGTTCTTC. Its translation: CASSLPIRTSVYNEQFF.

The chain joins TRBV4-1 to TRBJ2-1, with 8 nucleotides matching TRBD2. The V gene's germline CDR1 is MGHRA and CDR2 YSYEKL. This CDR3 has 16 residues. Germline trimming cut 0 bases from V and 7 bases from J; bases unmatched to any gene: 8. CDR3 nucleotide sequence: TGCGCCAGCAGCCAAGAATCGGTAGCGGGAAAGAATGAGCAGTTCTTC. It yields the protein CASSQESVAGKNEQFF.

This chain connects TRBV9 to TRBJ2-7, with TRBD2 matching 13 bases. Germline values: CDR1 SGDLS, CDR2 YYNGEE. Trimming at V came to 4 bases and at J to 5 bases, leaving 3 bases not matched to a gene. This CDR3 has 14 amino acids. For the CDR3, the DNA is TGTGCCAGCAGCACGACTAGCGGGAGGAACGAGCAGTACTTC. Protein: CASSTTSGRNEQYF.

This chain links TRBV7-3 with TRBJ2-2; no clear D gene. Trimming cost V 6 bases and J 7 bases, with 6 bases left between them. From germline, CDR1 is SGHTA and CDR2 FQGTGA. The CDR3 spans 11 residues. The CDR3 nucleotides are TGTGCCAGCAGTTTACACGGGGAGCTGTTTTTT. Translation gives CASSLHGELFF.

This clone was seen more than once but under ten times. The V and J genes are TRBV7-3 and TRBJ2-3; the match to TRBD2 covers 8 bases. Germline lookup yields CDR1 SGHTA and CDR2 FQGTGA. V shed 5 bases and J 3 bases; nucleotides not matched to a gene: 7. This CDR3 comprises 15 residues. The CDR3 DNA sequence: TGTGCCAGCAGCCTGGGACTAGTTCAAACAGATACGCAGTATTTT. Translated, it gives CASSLGLVQTDTQYF.

CDR3 in amino acids: CASSLAPGGNTIYF. The CDR3 DNA follows: TGCGCCAGCAGCTTGGCCCCAGGGGGAAACACCATATATTTT. The V call is TRBV5-1, the J call TRBJ1-3, with D perhaps matching TRBD1 (5 bases). Germline V gene data show CDR1 as SGHRS and CDR2 as YFSETQ. V shed 0 bases and J shed 4 bases, with 8 bases lying between them. The CDR3 runs 14 residues. The full variable domain, completed using reference TRBV5-1 and TRBJ1-3, is KAGVTQTPRYLIKTRGQQVTLSCSPISGHRSVSWYQQTPGQGLQFLFEYFSETQRNKGNFPGRFSGRQFSNSRSEMNVSTLELGDSALYLCASSLAPGGNTIYFGEGSWLTVV.

This clone was seen only a few times. The chain uses TRBV29-1 and TRBJ2-5, with a weak D call TRBD1 (6 bases). The CDR3 extends over 14 amino acids. The germline V gene encodes CDR1 SQVTM and CDR2 ANQGSEA. Trimming took off 6 bases at V and 3 bases at J, with 17 bases between the two ends. The CDR3 region is CSVADRPFKETQYF. Written as DNA, the CDR3 is TGCAGCGTGGCTGACAGGCCCTTTAAAGAGACCCAGTACTTC. The whole variable domain, filled in from reference TRBV29-1 and TRBJ2-5, reads SAVISQKPSRDICQRGTSLTIQCQVDSQVTMMFWYRQQPGQSLTLIATANQGSEATYESGFVIDKFPISRPNLTFSTLTVSNMSPEDSSIYLCSVADRPFKETQYFGPGTRLLVL.

The rearrangement joins TRBV6-6 to TRBJ1-4; 8 bases map to TRBD1. J lost 5 bases, V lost 5 bases, and 4 bases had no gene match. Germline-derived CDR1 and CDR2 are MNHNY and SVGAGI (reference sequence). The CDR3 has 14 amino acids. CDR3 in DNA: TGTGCCAGCAGTGGACAGGGAGAAAATGAAAAACTGTTTTTT. It codes for CASSGQGENEKLFF.